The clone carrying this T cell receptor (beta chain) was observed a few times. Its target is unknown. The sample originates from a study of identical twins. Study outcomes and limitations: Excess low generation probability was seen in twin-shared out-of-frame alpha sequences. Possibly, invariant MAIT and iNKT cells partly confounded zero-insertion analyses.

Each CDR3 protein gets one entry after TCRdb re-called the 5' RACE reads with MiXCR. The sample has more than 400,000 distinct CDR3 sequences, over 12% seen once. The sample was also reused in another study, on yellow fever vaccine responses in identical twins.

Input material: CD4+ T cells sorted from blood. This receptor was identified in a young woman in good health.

In DNA form, the CDR3 reads TGTGCCACCAGTGAGGCGGTGCTCGATACGCAGTATTTT. Residues: CATSEAVLDTQYF. This chain links TRBV24-1 with TRBJ2-3; D ambiguous. With 4 bases removed from V and 6 bases from J, the gap between germline ends came to 10 bases. The CDR3 covers 13 residues. The V gene's germline CDR1 is KGHDR and CDR2 SFDVKD.